This TCR beta chain was recovered during a study of radiotherapy plus CTLA-4 blockade in lung cancer. A word on this clone: Its antigen is unknown.

Overall study findings and caveats: Blood-borne expansion of tumor-derived TCR clones followed radiotherapy plus ipilimumab. Interferon-beta, together with early blood T cell clone dynamics, reportedly best predicted response.

Only in-frame clones appear in the TCRdb table, and some are missing; sequencing was by immunoSEQ multiplex PCR. The sample contains some 37,000 clones, just under 75% of which appear only once. Germline V lookup: CDR1 SGHRS, CDR2 YFSETQ. This CDR3 has 15 amino acids. The V and J ends lost 4 bases and 5 bases respectively, with 16 bases between them. The TCR was taken from a human donor with non-small cell lung cancer who had stable disease on radiotherapy plus ipilimumab. The chain combines TRBV5-1 with TRBJ2-1; possible D gene TRBD1, 5 bases. The specimen was peripheral blood, collected from a patient treated with radiotherapy plus ipilimumab. Here the CDR3 DNA reads TGCGCCAGCAGCCAGTTGGCAGGGCTCCACAATGAGCAGTTCTTC. Protein sequence: CASSQLAGLHNEQFF.